This TCR beta chain was captured by sequencing in a study of regulatory T cells in long-lasting Graves disease. Study-wide results and caveats: Lower TCR diversity characterized persistent Graves' patients relative to newly diagnosed patients.

Arm-PCR of CDR3 regions with iRepertoire HTBI primers generated TCR beta libraries. TCRdb used MiXCR to reprocess the multiplex PCR reads, holding one entry per CDR3 protein. The sample includes approximately 490,000 distinct CDR3 sequences, around 15% seen only once; the top ten take 9% to 15%. Time point in this sample: newly diagnosed GD, antithyroid drugs for less than 3 months. With RNA extracted from PBMCs as input, the TCR library was made. Deletions cut 3 bases from V and 3 bases from J, with 12 bases between. The CDR3 runs to 14 residues. The germline V gene encodes CDR1 KGHSH and CDR2 LQKENI. A remark on this clonotype: What it binds is unknown.

The same sample was also studied in work on T cells in Graves' hyperthyroidism and ophthalmopathy. That source adds: A lack of ophthalmopathy progression within 18 months defined stable Graves' hyperthyroidism. Among the patients, aged 18 to 65, hyperthyroidism was newly diagnosed and had lasted under 2 months. In simple terms, a model built on 13 V-J features told ophthalmopathy apart from stable hyperthyroidism.

The origin of this receptor is a man between 35 and 55 years old with Graves disease. This rearrangement joins TRBV18 to TRBJ2-7; possible D gene TRBD2, 5 bases. The sample consisted of peripheral blood mononuclear cells (PBMCs), taken at new diagnosis, from a patient treated with antithyroid drugs. The CDR3 is CASSPGERSYEQYF. CDR3 nucleotide sequence: TGTGCCAGCTCACCCGGGGAGCGGAGCTACGAGCAGTACTTC.